This T cell receptor beta chain stems from a study of regulatory T cells in long-lasting Graves disease. A word on this clonotype: This may stem from a read error, because a much larger clone lies one nucleotide away.

In building TCR beta libraries, iRepertoire HTBI primers were used together with Arm-PCR of CDR3 regions. Each CDR3 protein is one row after TCRdb ran MiXCR on the multiplex PCR reads. The repertoire holds about 540,000 distinct CDR3 sequences, with 13% as singletons. Time point: newly diagnosed GD, antithyroid drugs for less than 3 months. With RNA extracted from PBMCs as input, the TCR library was made. Germline assignment: CDR1 MNHNS and CDR2 SASEGT. This CDR3 is built from 16 residues. These records were also assigned to another study, of T cells in Graves' hyperthyroidism and ophthalmopathy. Turning to that study: TCR CDR3 regions were first amplified by RT-PCR with HTBI primers.

Material: peripheral blood mononuclear cells (PBMCs), obtained at new diagnosis, from a patient treated with antithyroid drugs. The rearrangement links TRBV6-1 to TRBJ1-1; TRBD1 matches at 7 bases. This receptor was identified in a man aged 25 to 40 with Graves disease. The CDR3 coding sequence is TGTGCCAGCAGTGAATGGGGAAGGGGGCTCGGTACTGAAGCTCTCTTT. Amino acid sequence: CASSEWGRGLGTEALF.